Sequencing of this TCR beta chain was carried out in a study of blood T cell repertoires in COVID-19. Study details: Acute and convalescent COVID-19 samples came from the United States, Italy and Spain. In each case, the material was cDNA or gDNA derived from T cells, B-cell-depleted T cells, or PBMCs.

In the study's own analysis: Reference gene primer amplification yielded estimated nucleated cell counts. Repertoires were generated with immunoSEQ multiplex PCR, while TCRdb's copy carries only in-frame clones and drops some. V, J and clone size reflect that table, while D and trimming were determined from the DNA. The sample includes tens of thousands of clones, 70% to 80% seen only once; the top ten take approximately 24%. CDR1 and CDR2 (germline): SGHVS, FQNEAQ. CDR3 length: 15 amino acids. With 3 bases removed from V and 0 bases from J, the gap between germline ends came to 9 bases. This TCR derives from a human donor in a cohort sampled during active COVID-19. Material for sequencing was peripheral blood. The V gene is TRBV7-8, the J gene TRBJ2-1; maybe TRBD1 (5 bases). The CDR3 coding sequence is TGTGCCAGCAGCTTCAGGGATAGCTCCTACAATGAGCAGTTCTTC. The encoded protein is CASSFRDSSYNEQFF.